The present T cell receptor beta chain was sequenced within a study of chemoradiotherapy in HPV16-positive cancers. Study-level background: Candidate HPV-specific T-cell clones and common TCR motifs came from functional assays in two HPV16-positive patients.

Clones were read by immunoSEQ multiplex PCR, and TCRdb kept only the in-frame ones, dropping some. The sample carries about 9,000 clones, approximately 85% recorded once. General observations from the study: Candidate HPV-specific clones and E7-related TCR motifs grew in tumor during treatment.

The length of the CDR3 is 13 residues. Germline V gene sequence: CDR1 ENHRY, CDR2 SYGVKD. V lost 4 bases and J 0 bases, leaving 3 bases between the germline ends. Concerning this clone: The antigen remains undetermined.

This sequence joins TRBV10-3 and TRBJ1-4; unclear D gene. Sample: tumor tissue, taken from a patient who underwent chemoradiotherapy. This clonotype was sampled from a human donor with HPV-associated anogenital cancer. The DNA of the CDR3 is TGTGCCATCAGTGGAGCAACTAATGAAAAACTGTTTTTT. This gives the protein CAISGATNEKLFF.